The present TCR beta chain was sequenced within a study of metastatic and nonmetastatic thyroid tumors (dated by TCRdb to the early 2020s). Study-wide context: Repertoires were compared across peripheral blood and tumor or nodule tissue samples from malignant and benign thyroid patients.

No treatment had been received by any patient before thyroid surgery. The study retrospectively analysed patient clinical samples collected from about 2012 to 2018 using T-cell receptor beta sequencing. Libraries were constructed by PCR. The run used an Illumina HiSeq 4000. High-throughput sequencing was used to profile the TCR beta-chain CDR3 region of each patient. Regarding the original processing steps: Drawing on CDR3 differences between clinicopathological groups, the researchers built a classifier meant to tell apart patients with distant-metastatic papillary thyroid cancer. To measure repertoire diversity the researchers used the Shannon index, while the Morisita-Horn index served to gauge how similar the tumor and blood repertoires were. Starting from the raw public reads, TCRdb applied fastp trimming at Q25, assembled clones with MiXCR and retained in-frame beta chains. The V and J calls were not made by the authors but by TCRdb's processing. The sample data list about 25,000 clones, and 13% of these were observed just once. The ten most abundant clones make up 17% of the sample.

General study outcomes and caveats: TCR beta diversity was reported as significantly higher in malignant tumors than in benign nodules, in both blood and tumor samples.

This clone has only a few counts. The clone's antigen remains unknown. Base qualities were left out, and no much larger clone turns up one base away. V sheds 2 bases and J sheds 1 base, leaving 12 bases between their ends. The germline V gene specifies MDHEN as CDR1 and SYDVKM as CDR2. The CDR3 contains 15 residues, cysteine and phenylalanine counted. Only the CDR3 region is kept as DNA, spanning 45 bases read in frame from base 1. This sequence originates from a female donor with papillary thyroid cancer or a benign thyroid nodule (not recorded which). Some clones in this sample may be carry-over from other donors' samples. The chain employs TRBV28 and TRBJ2-7, and the D gene may be TRBD1, 6 bases matching. The sequenced material came from blood. The CDR3 is CASSLRQVKSYEQYF. The nucleotides are TGTGCCAGCAGTTTACGACAGGTTAAATCCTACGAGCAGTACTTC.